A selection of T cell receptor beta chains follows, all from one sample in a study of blood T cell repertoires in COVID-19. The data were produced by immunoSEQ multiplex PCR, yet TCRdb's version contains in-frame clones alone and is incomplete. Here the sample spans 150,000 to 180,000 clones, roughly nine tenths being singletons. The sample comprised peripheral blood. Every receptor here comes from a man aged 45 to 65 with acute or convalescent COVID-19. Each CDR3 is given with its conserved first and last residue. D genes are given only for firm matches. Size values are once, few and many counts, or a class for expanded clones, and some rows have none.

d_call	clone_size	v_call	cdr3_length	j_call	cdr3_nt	cdr3_aa
TRBD1	.	TRBV28	16	TRBJ1-5	TGTGCCAGCAGTCCCCTAACAGGGGGCTACAATCAGCCCCAGCATTTT	CASSPLTGGYNQPQHF
.	.	TRBV2	14	TRBJ1-6	TGTGCCAGCACAGGGGAGCCCTATAATTCACCCCTCCACTTT	CASTGEPYNSPLHF
TRBD1	once	TRBV18	13	TRBJ1-2	TGTGCCAGCTCACCGACAGGGCTTAATGGCTACACCTTC	CASSPTGLNGYTF
.	once	TRBV15	15	TRBJ1-4	TGTGCCACCAGCAGAGATCTTCAGGGGAACGAAAAACTGTTTTTT	CATSRDLQGNEKLFF
TRBD2	.	TRBV7-8	15	TRBJ2-5	TGTGCCAGCAGCTTTCCGGCGGGGGGGTATGAGACCCAGTACTTC	CASSFPAGGYETQYF
.	few	TRBV27	15	TRBJ1-5	TGTGCCAGCAGTCCGGGCAGGGGATTCAATCAGCCCCAGCATTTT	CASSPGRGFNQPQHF
.	.	TRBV28	14	TRBJ2-5	TGTGCCAGCACCCCGTGGTCGGAGGTAGAGACCCAGTACTTC	CASTPWSEVETQYF
TRBD2	once	TRBV12-3/TRBV12-4	13	TRBJ2-2	TGTGCCAGCAGTAAGACTAGCGTCGGGGAGCTGTTTTTT	CASSKTSVGELFF
.	.	TRBV2	11	TRBJ1-2	TGTGCCTCCCCCGGGGACTATGGCTACACCTTC	CASPGDYGYTF
.	.	TRBV13	15	TRBJ2-1	TGTGCCAGCAGCATTAACAGGGTGGCGAAGAATGAGCAGTTCTTC	CASSINRVAKNEQFF
TRBD1	.	TRBV7-9	14	TRBJ2-1	TGTGCCAGCAGCTGCAAAGGGACAGGTTGTGAGCAGTTCTTC	CASSCKGTGCEQFF
TRBD2	.	TRBV5-1	17	TRBJ2-2	TGCGCCAGCAGCCTCTCCGGGGGGGCCGGGGGCACCGGGGAGCTGTTTTTT	CASSLSGGAGGTGELFF
TRBD1	.	TRBV27	16	TRBJ1-2	TGTGCCAGCAGAGCCCGGCCGCAGGGGGCGATCTATGGCTACACCTTC	CASRARPQGAIYGYTF